These T cell receptor beta chains were read from a single sample in a study of T cells in localized non-small cell lung cancer. Here immunoSEQ multiplex PCR was the method, and the copy in TCRdb shows in-frame clones only, minus some. The data hold more than 30,000 clones, with nearly 80% observed a single time. The sequencing here drew on peripheral blood, taken before any cancer treatment. Source of these receptors: a male donor at least 60 years old with stage II squamous cell lung carcinoma. Each CDR3 is given with its conserved first and last residue. D genes are given only for firm matches. Where a row states a size, it is once, few, many or the class of an expanded clone; other rows omit it.

D gene	clone size	V gene	J gene	CDR3 protein	CDR3 DNA
NA	NA	TRBV4-3	TRBJ2-3	CASSKLPSGTDTQYF	TGCGCCAGCAGCAAACTGCCTAGCGGCACAGATACGCAGTATTTT
NA	NA	TRBV18	TRBJ1-1	CASSPEGASEAFF	TGTGCCAGCTCACCCGAAGGGGCCTCTGAAGCTTTCTTT
NA	few	TRBV30	TRBJ1-1	CAWSEDGGTEAFF	TGTGCCTGGAGTGAAGACGGGGGCACTGAAGCTTTCTTT
NA	once	TRBV19	TRBJ1-1	CASSIVGGRVDTEAFF	TGTGCCAGTAGTATAGTTGGAGGACGGGTGGACACTGAAGCTTTCTTT
TRBD1	NA	TRBV5-4	TRBJ1-6	CASSPSDRGWNSPLHF	TGTGCCAGCAGCCCTTCCGACAGGGGATGGAATTCACCCCTCCACTTT
NA	NA	TRBV19	TRBJ1-5	CASSIDLTGYSNQPQHF	TGTGCCAGTAGTATAGATCTTACAGGTTATAGCAATCAGCCCCAGCATTTT
NA	NA	TRBV6-6	TRBJ1-3	CASSSTGSGNTIYF	TGTGCCAGCAGTTCAACAGGGTCTGGAAACACCATATATTTT
TRBD2	NA	TRBV11-1	TRBJ2-1	CASSSGASYNEQFF	TGTGCCAGCTCCAGCGGGGCCTCCTACAATGAGCAGTTCTTC
TRBD1	NA	TRBV6-5	TRBJ1-1	CASSYSYRGNTEAFF	TGTGCCAGCAGTTACTCGTACAGGGGTAATACTGAAGCTTTCTTT
TRBD2	NA	TRBV2	TRBJ2-1	CASSVIAGVGNEQFF	TGTGCCAGCAGTGTGATAGCGGGAGTGGGTAATGAGCAGTTCTTC
NA	NA	TRBV6-1	TRBJ2-5	CASSRDLQETQYF	TGTGCCAGCAGTCGGGACTTACAAGAGACCCAGTACTTC
NA	NA	TRBV5-6	TRBJ2-7	CASSLWSSYEQYF	TGTGCCAGCAGCTTGTGGAGCTCCTACGAGCAGTACTTC
NA	NA	TRBV4-1	TRBJ1-2	CASSQDRTGYTF	TGCGCCAGCAGCCAAGATAGGACCGGCTACACCTTC
NA	NA	TRBV4-1	TRBJ1-2	CASSQEYLRLEGYTF	TGCGCCAGCAGCCAAGAGTACTTGAGGTTGGAGGGCTACACCTTC
TRBD2	NA	TRBV7-8	TRBJ2-2	CASSLVAGGQSGELFF	TGTGCCAGCAGCTTAGTAGCGGGGGGGCAAAGCGGGGAGCTGTTTTTT
TRBD2	NA	TRBV5-1	TRBJ2-5	CASSLVPGGDQTQYF	TGCGCCAGCAGCTTGGTACCGGGGGGGGACCAGACCCAGTACTTC
NA	NA	TRBV4-1	TRBJ2-4	CASSQDPGSTNIQYF	TGCGCCAGCAGCCAAGATCCGGGGTCAACAAACATTCAGTACTTC
TRBD1	NA	TRBV7-2	TRBJ1-5	CASSLVVGTGRSNQPQHF	TGTGCCAGCAGCTTAGTAGTTGGGACAGGGAGGAGCAATCAGCCCCAGCATTTT
TRBD1	once	TRBV11-1	TRBJ2-2	CASSPGQGASTGELFF	TGTGCCAGCAGTCCTGGACAGGGGGCCAGCACCGGGGAGCTGTTTTTT
NA	once	TRBV19	TRBJ2-3	CASSILKGSDTQYF	TGTGCCAGTAGTATACTAAAAGGGTCAGATACGCAGTATTTT
TRBD2	NA	TRBV11-3	TRBJ2-1	CASSPNFAGGNSYNEQFF	TGTGCCAGCAGCCCCAATTTTGCGGGGGGTAACTCCTACAATGAGCAGTTCTTC
NA	NA	TRBV6-5	TRBJ1-5	CASSKQGRDQPQHF	TGTGCCAGCAGTAAACAGGGTCGGGATCAGCCCCAGCATTTT
TRBD2	once	TRBV9	TRBJ2-2	CASSVRASGSLGVTGELFF	TGTGCCAGCAGCGTAAGGGCTAGCGGGAGTTTGGGCGTGACCGGGGAGCTGTTTTTT
NA	NA	TRBV27	TRBJ1-1	CASRIGQNTEAFF	TGTGCCAGCAGGATCGGACAGAACACTGAAGCTTTCTTT